Here is one T cell receptor (beta chain) with its context. The antigen remains unidentified. The sample comes from a study of CD8+CD57+ T cells in acquired aplastic anemia. For the study at large: Mean yield of DNA from sorted CD4+ and CD8+ cells was roughly 3.4 ug. CD4+ cell libraries from healthy donors averaged approximately 10 million reads.

TCR beta VDJ and CDR3 profiling used genomic DNA as template. TCRdb re-called the reads through MiXCR, storing one row per CDR3 protein. In the table there are approximately 170,000 distinct CDR3 sequences, 55% to 80% of which are singletons. Findings and limits, study-wide: Patients and controls shared twenty-nine CD8+ CDR3 sequences. Patients were compared with controls for CD8+ Simpson's diversity, and no significant difference emerged.

Per the germline V gene, CDR1 is SGHVS and CDR2 is FQNEAQ. This CDR3 comprises 14 residues. V lost 2 bases to trimming and J lost 1 base, with 5 bases between them. Sequenced material: sorted CD4+, CD8+, or CD8+CD57+ T cells (not recorded which) from PBMCs. This clonotype was obtained from a human donor in good health. The chain recombines TRBV7-8 with TRBJ2-2; D unresolved. CDR3 in amino acids: CASSLLENTGELFF. CDR3 sequence (DNA): TGTGCCAGCAGCTTACTAGAGAACACCGGGGAGCTGTTTTTT.